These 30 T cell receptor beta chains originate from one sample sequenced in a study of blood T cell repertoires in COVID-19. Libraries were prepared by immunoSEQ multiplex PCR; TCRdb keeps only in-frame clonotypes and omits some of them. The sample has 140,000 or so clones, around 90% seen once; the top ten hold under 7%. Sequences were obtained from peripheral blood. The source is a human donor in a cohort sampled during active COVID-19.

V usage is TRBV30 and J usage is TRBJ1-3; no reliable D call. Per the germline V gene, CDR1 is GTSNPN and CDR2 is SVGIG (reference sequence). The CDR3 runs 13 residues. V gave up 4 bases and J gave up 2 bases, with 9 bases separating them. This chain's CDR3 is CAWITVAGNTIYF. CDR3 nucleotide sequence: TGTGCCTGGATTACAGTTGCTGGAAACACCATATATTTT.

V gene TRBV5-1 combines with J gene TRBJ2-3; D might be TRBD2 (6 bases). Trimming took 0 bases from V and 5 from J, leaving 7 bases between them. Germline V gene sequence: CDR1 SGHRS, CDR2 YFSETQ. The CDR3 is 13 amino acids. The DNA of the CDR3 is TGCGCCAGCAGCTTGGGACTAGTAGATACGCAGTATTTT. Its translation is CASSLGLVDTQYF.

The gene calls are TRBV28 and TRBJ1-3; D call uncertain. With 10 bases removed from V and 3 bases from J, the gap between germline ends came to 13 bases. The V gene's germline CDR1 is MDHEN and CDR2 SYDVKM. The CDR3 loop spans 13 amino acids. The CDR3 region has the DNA TGTGCCACCCGTGGAGGGCTTGGAAACACCATATATTTT. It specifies CATRGGLGNTIYF. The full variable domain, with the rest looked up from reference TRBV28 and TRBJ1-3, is DVKVTQSSRYLVKRTGEKVFLECVQDMDHENMFWYRQDPGLGLRLIYFSYDVKMKEKGDIPEGYSVSREKKERFSLILESASTNQTSMYLCATRGGLGNTIYFGEGSWLTVV.

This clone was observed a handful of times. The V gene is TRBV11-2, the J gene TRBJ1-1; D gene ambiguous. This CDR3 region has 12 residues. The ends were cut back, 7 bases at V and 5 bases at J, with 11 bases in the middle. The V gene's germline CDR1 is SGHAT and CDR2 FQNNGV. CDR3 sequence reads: CASTNGVTEAFF. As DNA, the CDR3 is TGTGCCAGCACCAACGGGGTTACTGAAGCTTTCTTT.

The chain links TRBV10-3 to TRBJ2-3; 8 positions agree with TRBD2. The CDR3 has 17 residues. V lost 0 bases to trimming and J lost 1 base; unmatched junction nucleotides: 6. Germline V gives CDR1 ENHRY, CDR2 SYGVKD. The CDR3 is CAISESGRGGRTDTQYF. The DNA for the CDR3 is TGTGCCATCAGTGAGTCCGGCCGGGGGGGCCGCACAGATACGCAGTATTTT.

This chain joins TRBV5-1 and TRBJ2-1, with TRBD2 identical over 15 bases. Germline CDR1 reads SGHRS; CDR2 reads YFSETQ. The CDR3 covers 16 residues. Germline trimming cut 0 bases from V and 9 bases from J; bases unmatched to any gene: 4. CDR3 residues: CASSLGTSGRVVEQFF. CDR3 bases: TGCGCCAGCAGCTTGGGGACTAGCGGGAGGGTGGTTGAGCAGTTCTTC.

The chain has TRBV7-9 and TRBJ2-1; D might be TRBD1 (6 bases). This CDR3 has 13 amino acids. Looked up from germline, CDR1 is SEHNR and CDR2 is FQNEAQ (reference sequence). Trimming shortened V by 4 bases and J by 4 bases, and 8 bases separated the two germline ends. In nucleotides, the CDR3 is TGTGCCAGCAGCTCGGGACAATACAATGAGCAGTTCTTC. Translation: CASSSGQYNEQFF.

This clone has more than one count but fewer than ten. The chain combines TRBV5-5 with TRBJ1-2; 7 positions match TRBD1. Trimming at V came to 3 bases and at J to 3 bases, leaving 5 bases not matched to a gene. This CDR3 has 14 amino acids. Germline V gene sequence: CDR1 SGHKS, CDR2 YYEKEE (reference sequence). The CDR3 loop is CASSSPDRYYGYTF. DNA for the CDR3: TGTGCCAGCAGCTCCCCGGACAGGTACTATGGCTACACCTTC.

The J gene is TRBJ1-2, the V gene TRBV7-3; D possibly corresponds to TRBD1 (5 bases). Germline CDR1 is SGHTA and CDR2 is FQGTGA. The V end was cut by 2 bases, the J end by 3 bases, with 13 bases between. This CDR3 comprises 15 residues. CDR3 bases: TGTGCCAGCAGCTTATCAGGGCCCCTGGACTATGGCTACACCTTC. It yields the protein CASSLSGPLDYGYTF.

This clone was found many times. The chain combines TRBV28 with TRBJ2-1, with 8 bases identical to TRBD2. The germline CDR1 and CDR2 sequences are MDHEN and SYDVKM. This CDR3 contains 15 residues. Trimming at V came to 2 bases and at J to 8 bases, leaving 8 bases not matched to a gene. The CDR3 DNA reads TGTGCCAGCAGTTTAGCGGGGGGTCTGATCTATGAGCAGTTCTTC. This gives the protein CASSLAGGLIYEQFF.

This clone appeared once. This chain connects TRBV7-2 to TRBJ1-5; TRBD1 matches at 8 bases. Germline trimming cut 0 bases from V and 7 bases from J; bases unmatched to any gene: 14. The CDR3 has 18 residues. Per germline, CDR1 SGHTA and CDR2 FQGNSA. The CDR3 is CASSLAQYLQGEGQPQHF. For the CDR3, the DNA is TGTGCCAGCAGCTTAGCGCAATACCTACAGGGGGAAGGACAGCCCCAGCATTTT.

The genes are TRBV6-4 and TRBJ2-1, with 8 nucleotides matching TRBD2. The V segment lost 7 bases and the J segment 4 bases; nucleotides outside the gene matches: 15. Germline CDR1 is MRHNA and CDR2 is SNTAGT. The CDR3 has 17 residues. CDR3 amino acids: CASILPFERGCYNEQFF. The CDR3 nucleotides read TGTGCCAGCATACTCCCCTTCGAGCGGGGGTGTTACAATGAGCAGTTCTTC.

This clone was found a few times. CDR3 coding DNA: TGCGCCAGCAGTGTGAGGTCGAACACCGGGGAGCTGTTTTTT. Encoded protein: CASSVRSNTGELFF. The V call is TRBV10-2, the J call TRBJ2-2; no clear D gene. V was trimmed by 4 bases and J by 0 bases, leaving 6 bases between them. CDR1 WSHSY and CDR2 SAAADI come from the germline V gene. The length of the CDR3 is 14 residues.

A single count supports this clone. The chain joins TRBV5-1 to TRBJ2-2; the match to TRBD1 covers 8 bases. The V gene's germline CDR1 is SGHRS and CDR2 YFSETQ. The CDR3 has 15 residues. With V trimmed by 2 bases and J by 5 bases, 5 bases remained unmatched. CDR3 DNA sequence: TGCGCCAGCAGCTTCGCCAGGGGGCATACCGGGGAGCTGTTTTTT. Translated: CASSFARGHTGELFF.

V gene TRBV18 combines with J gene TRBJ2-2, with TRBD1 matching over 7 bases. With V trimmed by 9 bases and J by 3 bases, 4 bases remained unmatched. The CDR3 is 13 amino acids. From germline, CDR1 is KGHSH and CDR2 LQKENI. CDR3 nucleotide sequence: TGTGCCAGTTCGGGGACAGACACCGGGGAGCTGTTTTTT. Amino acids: CASSGTDTGELFF.

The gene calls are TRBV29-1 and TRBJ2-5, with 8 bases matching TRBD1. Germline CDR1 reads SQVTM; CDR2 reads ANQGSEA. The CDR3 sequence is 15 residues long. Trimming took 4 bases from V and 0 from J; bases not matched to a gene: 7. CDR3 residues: CSVGRQGLDQETQYF. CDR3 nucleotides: TGCAGCGTTGGAAGACAGGGGTTGGACCAAGAGACCCAGTACTTC.

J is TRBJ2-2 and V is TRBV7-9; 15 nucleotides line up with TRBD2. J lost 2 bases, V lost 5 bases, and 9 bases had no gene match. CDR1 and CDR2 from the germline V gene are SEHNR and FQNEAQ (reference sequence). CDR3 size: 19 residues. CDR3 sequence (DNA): TGTGCCAGCAGCCGGGGACTAGCGGGAGGTCGCCCCAACACCGGGGAGCTGTTTTTT. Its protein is CASSRGLAGGRPNTGELFF.

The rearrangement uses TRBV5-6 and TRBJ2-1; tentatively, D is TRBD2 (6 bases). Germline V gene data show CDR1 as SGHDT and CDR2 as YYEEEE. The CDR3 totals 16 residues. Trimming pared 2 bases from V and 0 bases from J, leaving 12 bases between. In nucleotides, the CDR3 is TGTGCCAGCAGCTTCTTAGCGGTCAGCTCCTACAATGAGCAGTTCTTC. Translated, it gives CASSFLAVSSYNEQFF.

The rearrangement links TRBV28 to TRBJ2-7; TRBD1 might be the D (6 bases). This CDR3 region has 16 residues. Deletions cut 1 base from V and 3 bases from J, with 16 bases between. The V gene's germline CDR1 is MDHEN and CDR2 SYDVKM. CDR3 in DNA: TGTGCCAGCAGTTTATTTCTTGTGGGCAGGGGCTACGAGCAGTACTTC. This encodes CASSLFLVGRGYEQYF.

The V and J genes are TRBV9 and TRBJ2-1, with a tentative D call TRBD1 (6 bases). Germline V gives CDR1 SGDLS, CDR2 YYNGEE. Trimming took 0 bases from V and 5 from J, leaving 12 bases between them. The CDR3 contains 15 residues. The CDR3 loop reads CASSVVSWGHNEQFF. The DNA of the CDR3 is TGTGCCAGCAGCGTAGTCAGTTGGGGGCACAATGAGCAGTTCTTC. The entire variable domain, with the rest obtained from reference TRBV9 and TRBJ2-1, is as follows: DSGVTQTPKHLITATGQRVTLRCSPRSGDLSVYWYQQSLDQGLQFLIQYYNGEERAKGNILERFSAQQFPDLHSELNLSSLELGDSALYFCASSVVSWGHNEQFFGPGTRLTVL.

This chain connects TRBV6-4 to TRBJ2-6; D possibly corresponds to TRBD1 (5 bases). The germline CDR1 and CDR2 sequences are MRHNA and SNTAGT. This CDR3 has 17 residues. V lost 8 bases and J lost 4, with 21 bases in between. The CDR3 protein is CASLTPRPGLGANVLTF. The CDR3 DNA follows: TGTGCCAGCCTAACCCCGCGCCCAGGGCTCGGGGCCAACGTCCTGACTTTC.

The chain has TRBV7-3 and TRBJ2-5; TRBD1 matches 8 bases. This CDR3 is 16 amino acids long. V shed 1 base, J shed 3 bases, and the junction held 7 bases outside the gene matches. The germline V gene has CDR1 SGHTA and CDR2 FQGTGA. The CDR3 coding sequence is TGTGCCAGCAGCTTAAGCCTGACAGGGGCCGAAGAGACCCAGTACTTC. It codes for CASSLSLTGAEETQYF.

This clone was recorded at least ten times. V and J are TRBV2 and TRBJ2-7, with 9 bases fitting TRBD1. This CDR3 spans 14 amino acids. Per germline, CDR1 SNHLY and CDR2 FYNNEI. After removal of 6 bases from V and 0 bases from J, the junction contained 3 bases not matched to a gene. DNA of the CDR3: TGTGCCAGCAGGGTGGGACAGGGCTCCTACGAGCAGTACTTC. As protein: CASRVGQGSYEQYF.

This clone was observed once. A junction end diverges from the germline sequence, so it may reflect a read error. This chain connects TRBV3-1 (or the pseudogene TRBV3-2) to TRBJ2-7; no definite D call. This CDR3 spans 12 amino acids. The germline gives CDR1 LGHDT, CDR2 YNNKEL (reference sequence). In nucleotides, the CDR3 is TGTGCCAACAGCCAAGGCGGCTACGAGCAGTACTTC. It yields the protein CANSQGGYEQYF.

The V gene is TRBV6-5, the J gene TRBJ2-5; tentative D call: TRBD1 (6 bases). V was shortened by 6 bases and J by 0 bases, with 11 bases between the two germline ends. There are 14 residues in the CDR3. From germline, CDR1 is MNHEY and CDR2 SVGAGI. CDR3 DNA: TGTGCCAGCAGCCTAACAGGGAACCAAGAGACCCAGTACTTC. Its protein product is CASSLTGNQETQYF.

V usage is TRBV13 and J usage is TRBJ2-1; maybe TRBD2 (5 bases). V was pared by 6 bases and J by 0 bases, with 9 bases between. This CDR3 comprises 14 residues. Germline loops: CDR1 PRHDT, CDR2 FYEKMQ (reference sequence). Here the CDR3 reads CASRDSTSYNEQFF. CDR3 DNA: TGTGCCAGCAGGGACTCTACCTCCTACAATGAGCAGTTCTTC.

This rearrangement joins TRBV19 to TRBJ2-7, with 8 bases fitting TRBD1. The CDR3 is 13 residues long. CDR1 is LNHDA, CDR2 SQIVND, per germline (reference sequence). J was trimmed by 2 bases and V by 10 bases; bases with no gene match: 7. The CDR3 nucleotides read TGTGCCACAGGGGGCGCGAGCGCCTACGAGCAGTACTTC. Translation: CATGGASAYEQYF.

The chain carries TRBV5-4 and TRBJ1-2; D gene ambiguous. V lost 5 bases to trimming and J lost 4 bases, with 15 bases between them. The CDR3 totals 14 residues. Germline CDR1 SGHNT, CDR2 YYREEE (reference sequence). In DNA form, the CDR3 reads TGTGCCAGCAGTTTCTTCGGGTCCCCCTATGGCTACACCTTC. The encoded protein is CASSFFGSPYGYTF.

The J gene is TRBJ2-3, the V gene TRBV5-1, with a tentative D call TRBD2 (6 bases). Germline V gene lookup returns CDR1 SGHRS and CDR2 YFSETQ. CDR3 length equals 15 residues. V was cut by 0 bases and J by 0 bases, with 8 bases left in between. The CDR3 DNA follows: TGCGCCAGCAGCTTGGTTGGGGGGAGCACAGATACGCAGTATTTT. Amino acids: CASSLVGGSTDTQYF.

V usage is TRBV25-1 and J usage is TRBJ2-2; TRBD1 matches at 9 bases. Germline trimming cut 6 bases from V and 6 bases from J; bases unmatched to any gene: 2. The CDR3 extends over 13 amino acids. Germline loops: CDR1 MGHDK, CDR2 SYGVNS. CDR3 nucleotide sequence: TGTGCCAGCAGGACAGGGGGGTCCGGGGAGCTGTTTTTT. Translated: CASRTGGSGELFF.